Listed below are T cell receptor beta chains from one sample, sequenced in a study of cytotoxic CD8 clonotypes in ibrutinib-treated CLL. Clones were sequenced by immunoSEQ multiplex PCR, and TCRdb holds only the in-frame ones, with some missing. The sample includes approximately 300,000 clones, roughly 80% of them seen just once. The sequencing here drew on PBMCs, taken before ibrutinib treatment. The receptors originated from a human donor with chronic lymphocytic leukemia. Both conserved end residues are part of each CDR3. The D gene is left open where the match is weak. The size of a clone is reported for some rows only, either as once, few or many, or as a class for expanded clones.

>.|TRBJ2-3|.|TRBV6-5
CASSSQDTQYF
TGTGCCAGCAGTTCTCAGGATACGCAGTATTTT
>.|TRBJ2-7|.|TRBV4-3
CASSQDPGNSYEQYF
TGCGCCAGCAGCCAAGATCCGGGCAACTCCTACGAGCAGTACTTC
>.|TRBJ2-2|.|TRBV12-5
CASGSQGAGELFF
TGTGCTAGTGGCAGTCAGGGCGCCGGGGAGCTGTTTTTT
>.|TRBJ2-5|TRBD2|TRBV9
CASSVAPASGTETQYF
TGTGCCAGCAGCGTAGCTCCCGCTAGCGGGACAGAGACCCAGTACTTC
>.|TRBJ1-1|.|TRBV30
CAWSDSGTEAFF
TGTGCCTGGAGTGACAGTGGGACTGAAGCTTTCTTT
>.|TRBJ1-1|.|TRBV10-3
CAKTERETEAFF
TGTGCCAAGACCGAAAGGGAGACTGAAGCTTTCTTT
>.|TRBJ1-3|TRBD1|TRBV7-3
CASSLNTGAGGNTIYF
TGTGCCAGCAGCTTAAACACAGGGGCGGGAGGAAACACCATATATTTT
>few|TRBJ2-7|.|TRBV14
CASSQYRLGEQYF
TGTGCCAGCAGCCAATACAGGTTGGGAGAGCAGTACTTC
>.|TRBJ2-3|TRBD2|TRBV7-9
CASSPTSGISTDTQYF
TGTGCCAGCAGCCCGACTAGCGGGATTAGCACAGATACGCAGTATTTT
>.|TRBJ1-2|.|TRBV2
CASMEQGAGYGYTF
TGTGCCAGCATGGAACAGGGTGCGGGATATGGCTACACCTTC
>.|TRBJ2-3|TRBD2|TRBV5-1
CASSVGTSGDTDTQYF
TGCGCCAGCAGCGTGGGGACTAGCGGAGACACAGATACGCAGTATTTT
>few|TRBJ2-1|.|TRBV14
CASSQVRDGEQFF
TGTGCCAGCAGCCAAGTGCGGGATGGTGAGCAGTTCTTC
>once|TRBJ2-7|TRBD1|TRBV15
CATSRTRGHNHEQYF
TGTGCCACCAGCAGAACCAGGGGGCACAACCACGAGCAGTACTTC
>.|TRBJ2-7|TRBD1|TRBV11-2
CASSFPQTRDRNYEQYF
TGTGCCAGCAGCTTTCCCCAAACCCGGGACAGGAACTACGAGCAGTACTTC
>many|TRBJ2-1|.|TRBV27
CASSNSHRNNEQFF
TGTGCCAGCAGTAACTCGCACCGGAACAATGAGCAGTTCTTC
>.|TRBJ1-1|.|TRBV5-4
CASSPRVMNTEAFF
TGTGCCAGCAGCCCCAGGGTAATGAACACTGAAGCTTTCTTT
>.|TRBJ2-1|TRBD2|TRBV30
CAWSGVGRDLWYEQFF
TGTGCCTGGAGTGGGGTTGGGAGGGACCTGTGGTATGAGCAGTTCTTC
>.|TRBJ1-2|.|TRBV7-3
CASSLQVGTGGYTF
TGTGCCAGCAGCTTACAAGTCGGGACCGGTGGCTACACCTTC
>once|TRBJ2-1|TRBD2|TRBV27
CASSLSLGTSGYNEQFF
TGTGCCAGCAGTTTATCGTTGGGGACTAGCGGTTACAATGAGCAGTTCTTC
>few|TRBJ2-7|.|TRBV19
CASSIERQTYEQYF
TGTGCCAGTAGTATAGAACGGCAGACCTACGAGCAGTACTTC
>.|TRBJ2-5|.|TRBV10-3
CAIGGSLTLETQYF
TGTGCCATCGGTGGGAGTCTTACGTTGGAGACCCAGTACTTC
>.|TRBJ2-1|.|TRBV25-1
CASSEFGLGRPDEQFF
TGTGCCAGCAGTGAATTCGGACTGGGGAGGCCCGATGAACAGTTCTTC
>.|TRBJ1-2|TRBD1|TRBV18
CASSPRTGGGYTF
TGTGCCAGCTCCCCTAGGACAGGGGGAGGCTACACCTTC
>few|TRBJ2-7|.|TRBV28
CASSLASSYEQYF
TGTGCCAGCAGCCTGGCCAGCTCCTACGAGCAGTACTTC